The sample holds many counts of the clone carrying this TCR beta chain. V lost 5 bases and J 6 bases, leaving 22 bases between the germline ends. CDR3 length: 16 residues. This sample is drawn from a study of blood T cells in healthy people across ages. Next came a second PCR, run for about 7 to 12 cycles, which used a sample-barcoded 5' primer along with a J-beta primer mix. One entry per CDR3 protein results from TCRdb running MiXCR on the 5' RACE reads. The sample holds about 700,000 distinct CDR3 sequences, approximately 31% seen once. The V gene is TRBV12-3 or TRBV12-4, the J gene TRBJ2-5; weak D call: TRBD2 (6 bases). The receptor comes from a woman aged 80 or over in good health. The specimen sequenced was blood. CDR3 sequence (DNA): TGTGCCAGCAGTGCCCCGGGACTGTCATACCTCCAGACCCAGTACTTC. Its translation is CASSAPGLSYLQTQYF.